This TCR beta chain stems from a study of technical replicates of blood from a handful of donors. Trimming removed 1 base from V and 4 bases from J, with 12 bases in between. The CDR3 is 14 amino acids. Germline V gene lookup returns CDR1 SGHRS and CDR2 YFSETQ. Measured with immunoSEQ multiplex PCR; TCRdb has only the in-frame clones, and not every one. Of about 56,000 clones listed, 80% to 95% are singletons. This TCR derives from a human donor in good health. Some clones in this sample may be carry-over from other donors' samples. The specimen sequenced was PBMCs. This chain uses TRBV5-1 with TRBJ2-7; TRBD2 might be the D (6 bases). The CDR3 reads CASSLRWGLYEQYF. As DNA, the CDR3 is TGCGCCAGCAGCTTGCGTTGGGGACTTTACGAGCAGTACTTC.